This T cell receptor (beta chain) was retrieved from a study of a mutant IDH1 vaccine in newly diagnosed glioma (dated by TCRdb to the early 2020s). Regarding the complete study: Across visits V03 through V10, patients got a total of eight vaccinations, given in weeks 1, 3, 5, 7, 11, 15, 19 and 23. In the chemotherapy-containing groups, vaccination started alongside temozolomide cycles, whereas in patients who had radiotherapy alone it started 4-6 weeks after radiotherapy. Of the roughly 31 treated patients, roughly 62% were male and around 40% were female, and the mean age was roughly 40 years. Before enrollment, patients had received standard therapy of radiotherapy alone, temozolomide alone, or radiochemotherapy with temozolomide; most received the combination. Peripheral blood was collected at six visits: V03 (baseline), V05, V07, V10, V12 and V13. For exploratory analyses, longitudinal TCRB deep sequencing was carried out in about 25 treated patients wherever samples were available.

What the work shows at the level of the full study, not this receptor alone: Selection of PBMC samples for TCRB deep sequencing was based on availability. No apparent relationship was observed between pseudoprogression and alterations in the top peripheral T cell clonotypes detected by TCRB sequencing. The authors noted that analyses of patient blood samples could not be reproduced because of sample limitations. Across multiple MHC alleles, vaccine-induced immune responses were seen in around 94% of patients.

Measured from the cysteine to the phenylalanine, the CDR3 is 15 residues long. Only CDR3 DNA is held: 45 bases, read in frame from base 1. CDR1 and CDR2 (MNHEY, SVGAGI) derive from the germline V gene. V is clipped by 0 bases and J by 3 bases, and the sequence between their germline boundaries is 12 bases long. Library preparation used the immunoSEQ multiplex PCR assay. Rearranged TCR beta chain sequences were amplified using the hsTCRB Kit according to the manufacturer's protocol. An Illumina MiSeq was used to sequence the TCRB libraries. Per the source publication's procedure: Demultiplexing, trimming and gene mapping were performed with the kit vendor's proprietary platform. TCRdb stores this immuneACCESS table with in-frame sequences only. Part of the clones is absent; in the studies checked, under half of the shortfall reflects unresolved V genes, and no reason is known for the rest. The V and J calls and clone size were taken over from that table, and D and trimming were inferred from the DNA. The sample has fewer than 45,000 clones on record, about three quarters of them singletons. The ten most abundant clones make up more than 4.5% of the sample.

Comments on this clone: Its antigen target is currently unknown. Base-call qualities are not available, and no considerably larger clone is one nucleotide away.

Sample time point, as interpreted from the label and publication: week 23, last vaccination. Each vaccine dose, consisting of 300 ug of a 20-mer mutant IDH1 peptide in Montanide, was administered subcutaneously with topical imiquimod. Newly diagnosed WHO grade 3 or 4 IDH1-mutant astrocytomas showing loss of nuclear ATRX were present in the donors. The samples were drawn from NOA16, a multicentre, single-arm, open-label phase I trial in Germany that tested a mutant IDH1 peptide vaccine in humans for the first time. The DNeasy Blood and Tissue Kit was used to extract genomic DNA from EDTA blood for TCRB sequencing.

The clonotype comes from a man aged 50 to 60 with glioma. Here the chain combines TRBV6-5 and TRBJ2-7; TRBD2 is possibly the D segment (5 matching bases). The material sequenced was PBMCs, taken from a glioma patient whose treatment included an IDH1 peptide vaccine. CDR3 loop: CASSYSAAPIYEQYF. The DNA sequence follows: TGTGCCAGCAGTTACTCAGCGGCGCCCATCTACGAGCAGTACTTC.